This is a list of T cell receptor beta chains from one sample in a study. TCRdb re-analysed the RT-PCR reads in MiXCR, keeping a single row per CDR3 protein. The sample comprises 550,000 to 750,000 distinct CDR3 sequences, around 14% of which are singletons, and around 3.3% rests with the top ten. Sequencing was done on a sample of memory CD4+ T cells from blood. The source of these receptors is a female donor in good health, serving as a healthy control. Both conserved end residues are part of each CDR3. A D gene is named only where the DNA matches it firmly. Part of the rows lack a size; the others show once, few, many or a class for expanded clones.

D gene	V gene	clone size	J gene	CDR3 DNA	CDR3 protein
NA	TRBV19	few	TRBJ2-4	TGTGCCAGTAGTCTGGCGGAGGGAAACATTCAGTACTTC	CASSLAEGNIQYF
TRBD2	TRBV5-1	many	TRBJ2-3	TGCGCCAGCAGCTTGGGTGGACTAGCGGGAGATTCAGATACGCAGTATTTT	CASSLGGLAGDSDTQYF
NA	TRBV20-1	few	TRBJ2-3	TGCAGTGCTAGTCGCGATACGCAGTATTTT	CSASRDTQYF
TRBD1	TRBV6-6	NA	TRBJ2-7	TGTGCCAGCAAAGACAGGGGAACCCACGAGCAGTACTTC	CASKDRGTHEQYF
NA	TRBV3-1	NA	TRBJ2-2	TGTGCCAGCAGCCCACAGTGGGTGACCGGGGAGCTGTTTTTT	CASSPQWVTGELFF
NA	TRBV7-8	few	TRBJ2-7	TGTGCCAGCAGCTTAGACGAGGGAAGCGAGCAGTACTTC	CASSLDEGSEQYF
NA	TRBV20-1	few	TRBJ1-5	TGCAGTGCTAACGACGGCGGGTATAGCAATCAGCCCCAGCATTTT	CSANDGGYSNQPQHF
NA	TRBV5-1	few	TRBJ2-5	TGCGCCAGCAGCCGTAGGACAGACGAGACCCAGTACTTC	CASSRRTDETQYF
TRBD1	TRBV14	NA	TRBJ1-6	TGTGCCAGCAGCCAAGAGTACGGGACAGGGGGCCGGGGCTATTCACCCCTCCACTTT	CASSQEYGTGGRGYSPLHF
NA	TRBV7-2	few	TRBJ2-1	TGTGCCAGCAGCTTAGGCCCCTCGAGGGGGGGTTACAATGAGCAGTTCTTC	CASSLGPSRGGYNEQFF
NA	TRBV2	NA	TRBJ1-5	TGTGCCAGCAGACAGGACGGTAATCAGCCCCAGCATTTT	CASRQDGNQPQHF
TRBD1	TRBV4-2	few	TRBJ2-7	TGTGCCAGCAGCCAAGATCCTCGGACAGGGAAAGCAGCCGAGCAGTACTTC	CASSQDPRTGKAAEQYF
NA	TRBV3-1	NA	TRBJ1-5	TGTGCCAGCAGCCAAGGGCAGGTTGCTCAGCCCCAGCATTTT	CASSQGQVAQPQHF
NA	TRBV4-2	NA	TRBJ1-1	TGTGCCAGCAGCCTCCAGGGTGGACGGAACACTGAAGCTTTCTTT	CASSLQGGRNTEAFF
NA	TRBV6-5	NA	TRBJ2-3	TGTGCCAGCAGTTATGCGGGAGATACGCAGTATTTT	CASSYAGDTQYF
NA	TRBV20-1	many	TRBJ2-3	TGCAGTGCTAGTAGGCCGAATAGCGGCCGCACAGATACGCAGTATTTT	CSASRPNSGRTDTQYF
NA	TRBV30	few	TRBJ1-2	TGTGCCTGGATTACGGGGACCTATGGCTACACCTTC	CAWITGTYGYTF
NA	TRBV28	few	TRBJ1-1	TGTGCCAGCAGTACCCGACACATTGAAGCTTTCTTT	CASSTRHIEAFF
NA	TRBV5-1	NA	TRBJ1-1	TGCGCCAGCAGCTTGGTCCCCCGGGTTGGGCCGTCGCGAACACTGGCTGAAGCTTTCTTT	CASSLVPRVGPSRTLAEAFF
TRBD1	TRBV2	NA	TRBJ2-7	TGTGCCAGCAGTAGGGACAGGATAAGCTCCTACGAGCAGTACTTC	CASSRDRISSYEQYF
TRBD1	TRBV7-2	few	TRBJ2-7	TGTGCCAGCAGCCCCCCCGGACAGGGTCGCCACGAGCAGTACTTC	CASSPPGQGRHEQYF
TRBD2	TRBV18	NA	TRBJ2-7	TGTGCCAGCTCACCACAGCAGGGACATGGGACTAGCGGGAGTATCTACGAGCAGTACTTC	CASSPQQGHGTSGSIYEQYF
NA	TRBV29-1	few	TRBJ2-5	TGCAGCGGAGGAGGGGGGCGGGAGACCCAGTACTTC	CSGGGGRETQYF
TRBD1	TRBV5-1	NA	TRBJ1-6	TGCGCCAGCAGCCCCGGGCAGGGGGCTTATTCACCCCTCCACTTT	CASSPGQGAYSPLHF
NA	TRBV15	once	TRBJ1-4	TGTGCCACCAGCAGAGCCGTCGGAACTAATGTAAAACTGTTTTTT	CATSRAVGTNVKLFF
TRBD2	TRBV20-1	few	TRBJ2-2	TGCAGTGCACAGCCTCATAGCGGGAGGAACACCGGGGAGCTGTTTTTT	CSAQPHSGRNTGELFF
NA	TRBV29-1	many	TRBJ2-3	TGCAGCGTTAAGTTCGTGGTAGATACGCAGTATTTT	CSVKFVVDTQYF
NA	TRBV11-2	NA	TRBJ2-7	TGTGCCAGCAGCTCGGACGGTGGGACCTACGAGCAGTACTTC	CASSSDGGTYEQYF
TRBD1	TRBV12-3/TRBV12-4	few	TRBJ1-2	TGTGCCAGCAGTTCCTGGGACAGCTCTTATGGCTACACCTTC	CASSSWDSSYGYTF
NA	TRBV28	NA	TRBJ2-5	TGTGCCAGCAGTCCAAACATGGGACTGCAAGAGACCCAGTACTTC	CASSPNMGLQETQYF
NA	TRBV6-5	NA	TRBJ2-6	TGTGCCAGCAGGCCCTCGGCTGGGGCCAACGTCCTGACTTTC	CASRPSAGANVLTF
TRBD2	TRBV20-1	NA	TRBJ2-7	TGCAGTGCTAGAGCCCTGCGAAGCGGGAGGGCGTACGAGCAGTACTTC	CSARALRSGRAYEQYF
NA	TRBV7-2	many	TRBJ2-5	TGTGCCAGCAGCTTCTCTGCTAGCCGGGCAGAGACCCAGTACTTC	CASSFSASRAETQYF
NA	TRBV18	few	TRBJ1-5	TGTGCCAGCTCACCACCCGCCGTCGATAGCAATCAGCCCCAGCATTTT	CASSPPAVDSNQPQHF
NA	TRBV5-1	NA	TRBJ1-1	TGCGCCAGCAGCTTGGACAGCAATGTGAACACTGAAGCTTTCTTT	CASSLDSNVNTEAFF
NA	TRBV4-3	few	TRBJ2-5	TGCGCCAGCAGCCAAGTGGGACCAGTGGAGACCCAGTACTTC	CASSQVGPVETQYF
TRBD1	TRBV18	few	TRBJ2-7	TGTGCCAGCTCACCGACAGGGTATGGGGAGCAGTACTTC	CASSPTGYGEQYF
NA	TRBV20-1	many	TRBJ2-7	TGCAGTGCCGAGCGGATTTCGGTACACGAGCAGTACTTC	CSAERISVHEQYF
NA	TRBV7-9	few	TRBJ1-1	TGTGCCACCCATAGAACAGAAAGGAACACTGAAGCTTTCTTT	CATHRTERNTEAFF
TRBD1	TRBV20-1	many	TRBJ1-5	TGCAGTGCTAGATTTGGACAGGATCAGCCCCAGCATTTT	CSARFGQDQPQHF
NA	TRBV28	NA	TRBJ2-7	TGTGCCAGCGGGCAATGGGGGAGCTCCTACGAGCAGTACTTC	CASGQWGSSYEQYF
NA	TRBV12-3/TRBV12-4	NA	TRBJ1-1	TGTGCCAGCAGCGACAGGTTAGAAGCTTTCTTT	CASSDRLEAFF
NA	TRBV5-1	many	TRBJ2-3	TGCGCCAGCAGCTGGATGGGGTCCGGGAGTAGCACAGATACGCAGTATTTT	CASSWMGSGSSTDTQYF
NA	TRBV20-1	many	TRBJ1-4	TGCAGTGCTACGCCAGCAACTAATGAAAAACTGTTTTTT	CSATPATNEKLFF
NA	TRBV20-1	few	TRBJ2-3	TGCAGTGCTAGAGATCGTTACAGGGCGACAGATACGCAGTATTTT	CSARDRYRATDTQYF
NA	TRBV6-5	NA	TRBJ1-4	TGTGCCAGCAGTTTGGGGAGGGGCGATGAAAAACTGTTTTTT	CASSLGRGDEKLFF
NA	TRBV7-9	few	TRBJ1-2	TGTGCCAGCAGCGTCTTACTGGGGCGCAGCTATGGCTACACCTTC	CASSVLLGRSYGYTF
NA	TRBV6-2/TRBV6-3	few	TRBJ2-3	TGTGCCAGCAGTCCTTACCTAAGGACAGATACGCAGTATTTT	CASSPYLRTDTQYF
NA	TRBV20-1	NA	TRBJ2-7	TGCAGTGCTACGGGGGTGGGGCGCGAGCAGTACTTC	CSATGVGREQYF
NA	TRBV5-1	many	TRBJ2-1	TGCGCCAGCAGCGACGGGAGAAGGGGCAATGAGCAGTTCTTC	CASSDGRRGNEQFF
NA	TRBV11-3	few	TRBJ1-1	TGTGCCAGCAGCTTACAGTATAACACTGAAGCTTTCTTT	CASSLQYNTEAFF
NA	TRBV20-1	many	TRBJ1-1	TGCAGTGCTAGAGGATTGACTGAAGCTTTCTTT	CSARGLTEAFF
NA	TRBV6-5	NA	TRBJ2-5	TGTGCCAGCACTACCCTTGGGAGGAGAGAGACCCAGTACTTC	CASTTLGRRETQYF